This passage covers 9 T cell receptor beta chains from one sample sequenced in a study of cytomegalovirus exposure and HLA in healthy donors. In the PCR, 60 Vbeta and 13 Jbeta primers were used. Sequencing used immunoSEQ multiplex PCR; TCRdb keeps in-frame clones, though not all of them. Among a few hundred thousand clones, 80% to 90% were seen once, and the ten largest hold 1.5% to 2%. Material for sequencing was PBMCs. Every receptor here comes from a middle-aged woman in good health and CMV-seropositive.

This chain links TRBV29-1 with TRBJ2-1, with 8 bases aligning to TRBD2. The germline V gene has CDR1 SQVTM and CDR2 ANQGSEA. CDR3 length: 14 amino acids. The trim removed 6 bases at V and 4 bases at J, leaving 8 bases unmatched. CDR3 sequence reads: CSVVLAVVYNEQFF. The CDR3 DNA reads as TGCAGCGTCGTACTAGCGGTAGTTTACAATGAGCAGTTCTTC.

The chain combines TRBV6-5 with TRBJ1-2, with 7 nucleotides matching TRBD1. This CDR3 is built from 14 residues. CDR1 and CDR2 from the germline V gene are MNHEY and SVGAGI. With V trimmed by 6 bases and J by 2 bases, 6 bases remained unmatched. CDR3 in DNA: TGTGCCAGCAGACCCCCGACAGGGAACTATGGCTACACCTTC. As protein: CASRPPTGNYGYTF.

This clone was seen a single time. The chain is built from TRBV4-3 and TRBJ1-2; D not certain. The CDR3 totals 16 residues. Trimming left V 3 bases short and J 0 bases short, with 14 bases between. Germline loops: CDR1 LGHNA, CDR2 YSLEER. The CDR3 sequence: CASSHGGRDANYGYTF. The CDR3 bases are TGCGCCAGCAGCCACGGAGGCCGAGATGCTAACTATGGCTACACCTTC.

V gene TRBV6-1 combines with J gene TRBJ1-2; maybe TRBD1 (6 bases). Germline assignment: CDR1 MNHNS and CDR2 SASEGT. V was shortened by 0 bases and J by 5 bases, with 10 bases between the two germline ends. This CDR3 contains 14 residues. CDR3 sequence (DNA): TGTGCCAGCAGTGAAGCAACAGGGCGTTATGGCTACACCTTC. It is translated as CASSEATGRYGYTF.

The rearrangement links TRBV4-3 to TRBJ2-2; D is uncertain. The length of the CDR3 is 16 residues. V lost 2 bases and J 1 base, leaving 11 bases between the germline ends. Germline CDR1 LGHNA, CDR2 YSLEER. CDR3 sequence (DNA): TGCGCCAGCAGCCAACTTTACGGAGAGAACACCGGGGAGCTGTTTTTT. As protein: CASSQLYGENTGELFF.

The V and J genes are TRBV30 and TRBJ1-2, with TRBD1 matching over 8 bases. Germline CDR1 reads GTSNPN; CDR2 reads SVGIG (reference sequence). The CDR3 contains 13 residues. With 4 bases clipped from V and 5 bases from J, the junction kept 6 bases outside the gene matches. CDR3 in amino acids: CAWTQDREYGYTF. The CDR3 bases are TGTGCCTGGACCCAGGACAGGGAGTATGGCTACACCTTC.

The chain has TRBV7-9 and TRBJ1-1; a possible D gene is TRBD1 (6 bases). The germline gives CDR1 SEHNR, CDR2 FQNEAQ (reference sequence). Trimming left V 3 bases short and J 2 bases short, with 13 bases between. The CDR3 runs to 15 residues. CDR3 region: CASSLSRTANTEAFF. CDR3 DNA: TGTGCCAGCAGCTTGAGTCGGACAGCTAACACTGAAGCTTTCTTT.

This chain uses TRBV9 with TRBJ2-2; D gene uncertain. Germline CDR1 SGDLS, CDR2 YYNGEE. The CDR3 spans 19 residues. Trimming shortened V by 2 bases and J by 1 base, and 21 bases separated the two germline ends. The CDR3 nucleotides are TGTGCCAGCAGCGTTAAGGCACTAAACGAGGTATGGAACACCGGGGAGCTGTTTTTT. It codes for CASSVKALNEVWNTGELFF.

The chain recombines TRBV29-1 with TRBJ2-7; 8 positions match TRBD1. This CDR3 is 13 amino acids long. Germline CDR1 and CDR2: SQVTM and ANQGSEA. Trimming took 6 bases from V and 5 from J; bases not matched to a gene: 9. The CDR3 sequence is CSVTRGQANEQYF. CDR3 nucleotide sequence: TGCAGCGTCACCAGGGGGCAGGCTAACGAGCAGTACTTC.